This is a list of T cell receptor beta chains from one sample in a study of OX40 agonist ivuxolimab in advanced cancers. Profiling relied on immunoSEQ multiplex PCR, and the TCRdb table lists in-frame clones only, not all of them. The repertoire includes 70,000 to 95,000 clones, around 80% of them detected once, and 0.76% sits in the top ten. The sequencing here drew on CD4+ or CD8+ T cells sorted from blood, taken in a trial of the OX40 agonist ivuxolimab. These receptors were obtained from an adult with an advanced solid tumor such as melanoma, head and neck, liver or kidney cancer. Both conserved end residues are part of each CDR3. The D gene is left open where the match is weak. Clone size is not always given. Where it is, it says once, few, many or a class for expanded clones.

NA	TRBV18	NA	TRBJ2-3	CASSPPSVDTQYF	TGTGCCAGCTCACCACCGTCGGTAGATACGCAGTATTTT
NA	TRBV7-2	NA	TRBJ1-1	CASSLRSVGSEAFF	TGTGCCAGCAGCTTAAGGTCCGTGGGATCTGAAGCTTTCTTT
NA	TRBV5-6	NA	TRBJ1-4	CASSLPGSGTNEKLFF	TGTGCCAGCAGCTTGCCAGGGTCCGGGACTAATGAAAAACTGTTTTTT
NA	TRBV7-2	NA	TRBJ1-3	CASSLNTAGNTIYF	TGTGCCAGCAGCTTAAATACAGCTGGAAACACCATATATTTT
NA	TRBV27	TRBD1	TRBJ2-7	CASSLGQGAHYEQYF	TGTGCCAGCAGCCTGGGACAGGGGGCTCACTACGAGCAGTACTTC
once	TRBV19	TRBD1	TRBJ2-7	CASSVRTGTYEQYF	TGTGCCAGTAGTGTAAGGACAGGTACCTACGAGCAGTACTTC
NA	TRBV6-5	TRBD1	TRBJ2-7	CASSKDRDMIEQYF	TGTGCCAGCAGTAAAGACAGGGACATGATCGAGCAGTACTTC
NA	TRBV2	TRBD1	TRBJ1-1	CASMRTGSNTEAFF	TGTGCCAGCATGCGGACAGGCTCCAACACTGAAGCTTTCTTT
once	TRBV30	NA	TRBJ2-2	CAWRDGPNTGELFF	TGTGCCTGGAGGGACGGGCCCAACACCGGGGAGCTGTTTTTT
NA	TRBV9	NA	TRBJ2-7	CASSPTGERTYEQYF	TGTGCCAGCAGCCCGACCGGGGAGAGAACCTACGAGCAGTACTTC
NA	TRBV18	NA	TRBJ1-1	CASSPTAGAGTEAFF	TGTGCCAGCTCACCAACAGCTGGAGCGGGGACTGAAGCTTTCTTT
NA	TRBV6-1	NA	TRBJ1-6	CASNQGLRNSPLHF	TGTGCCAGCAATCAGGGATTAAGGAATTCACCCCTCCACTTT
NA	TRBV2	NA	TRBJ2-5	CASSEQPGFQETQYF	TGTGCCAGCAGTGAACAACCGGGGTTCCAAGAGACCCAGTACTTC
NA	TRBV7-6	NA	TRBJ1-1	CASSLRQGGLSTEAFF	TGTGCCAGCAGCTTAAGGCAGGGTGGATTGAGCACTGAAGCTTTCTTT
once	TRBV29-1	TRBD1	TRBJ2-3	CSVRKGQGPDTQYF	TGCAGCGTTAGAAAGGGACAGGGCCCAGATACGCAGTATTTT
NA	TRBV5-1	NA	TRBJ2-4	CASSLGGTSDNIQYF	TGCGCCAGCAGCTTAGGGGGGACATCCGACAACATTCAGTACTTC
NA	TRBV18	TRBD1	TRBJ1-1	CASSSGDSLGTEAFF	TGTGCCAGCTCATCTGGGGACAGTTTGGGCACTGAAGCTTTCTTT
NA	TRBV6-1	NA	TRBJ1-1	CAQKALGNTNTEAFF	TGTGCCCAAAAGGCCCTAGGGAATACGAACACTGAAGCTTTCTTT
medium-sized	TRBV19	NA	TRBJ1-1	CASSMTVLNTEAFF	TGTGCCAGTAGTATGACAGTTTTGAACACTGAAGCTTTCTTT
NA	TRBV19	NA	TRBJ2-7	CASIGDNSYEQYF	TGTGCCAGTATAGGGGACAACTCCTACGAGCAGTACTTC
NA	TRBV5-6	NA	TRBJ1-5	CASSLGYYSNQPQHF	TGTGCCAGCAGCTTGGGGTATTATAGCAATCAGCCCCAGCATTTT
NA	TRBV10-3	TRBD1	TRBJ2-2	CAISSTGANTGELFF	TGTGCCATCAGTTCGACAGGGGCGAACACCGGGGAGCTGTTTTTT
few	TRBV6-5	TRBD2	TRBJ2-7	CASGTGGSSYEQYF	TGTGCCAGCGGAACGGGGGGGAGTTCCTACGAGCAGTACTTC